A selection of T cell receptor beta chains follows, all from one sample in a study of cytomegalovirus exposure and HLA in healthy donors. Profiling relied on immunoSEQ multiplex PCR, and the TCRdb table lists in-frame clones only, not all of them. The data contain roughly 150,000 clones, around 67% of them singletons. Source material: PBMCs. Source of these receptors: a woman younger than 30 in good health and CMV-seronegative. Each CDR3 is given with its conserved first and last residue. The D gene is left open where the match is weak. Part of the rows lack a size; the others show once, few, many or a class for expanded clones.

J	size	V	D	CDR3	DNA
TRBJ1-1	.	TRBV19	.	CASSPSVFEAFF	TGTGCCAGTAGCCCGTCGGTCTTTGAAGCTTTCTTT
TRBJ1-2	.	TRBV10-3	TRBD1	CATRDRVYLNYGYTF	TGTGCCACCCGGGACAGGGTCTATCTTAACTATGGCTACACCTTC
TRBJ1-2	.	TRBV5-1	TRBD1	CASTIQQGGSYGYTF	TGCGCCAGCACCATACAACAGGGGGGGAGCTATGGCTACACCTTC
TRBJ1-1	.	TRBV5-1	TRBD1	CASSARSGTVIYEAFF	TGCGCCAGCAGCGCACGATCCGGGACAGTCATCTATGAAGCTTTCTTT
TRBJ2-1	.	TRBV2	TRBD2	CASSSGGILSYNEQFF	TGTGCCAGCAGTAGCGGGGGGATCCTCTCCTACAATGAGCAGTTCTTC
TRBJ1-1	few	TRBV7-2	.	CASSLMGGDTEAFF	TGTGCCAGCAGCTTAATGGGGGGAGACACTGAAGCTTTCTTT
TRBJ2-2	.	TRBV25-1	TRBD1	CASRQGSNTGELFF	TGTGCCAGCCGACAGGGATCGAACACCGGGGAGCTGTTTTTT
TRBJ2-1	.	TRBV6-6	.	CASSGGLANEQFF	TGTGCCAGCAGTGGGGGACTGGCCAATGAGCAGTTCTTC
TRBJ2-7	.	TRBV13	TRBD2	CASTLGLAGAPSYEQYF	TGTGCCAGCACCTTAGGGCTAGCGGGGGCCCCATCCTACGAGCAGTACTTC
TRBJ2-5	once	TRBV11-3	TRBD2	CASSPGLAKTETQYF	TGTGCCAGCAGCCCGGGACTAGCGAAAACTGAGACCCAGTACTTC
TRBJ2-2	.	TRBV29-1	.	CSVGAGWAGELFF	TGCAGCGTTGGAGCAGGGTGGGCCGGGGAGCTGTTTTTT
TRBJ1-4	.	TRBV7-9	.	CASSLASDRNEKLFF	TGTGCCAGCAGCTTAGCGTCGGACAGAAATGAAAAACTGTTTTTT
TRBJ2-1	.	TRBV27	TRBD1	CASTSHQGAYNEQFF	TGTGCCAGCACCTCTCACCAGGGGGCCTACAATGAGCAGTTCTTC
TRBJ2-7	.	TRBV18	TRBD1	CASSPGDRVVYEQYF	TGTGCCAGCTCACCTGGGGACAGGGTGGTCTACGAGCAGTACTTC
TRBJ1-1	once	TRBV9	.	CASSVATDIMNTEAFF	TGTGCCAGCAGCGTAGCTACAGATATTATGAACACTGAAGCTTTCTTT
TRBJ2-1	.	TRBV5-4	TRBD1	CASSPWTGGSYNEQFF	TGTGCCAGCAGCCCGTGGACAGGGGGTAGCTACAATGAGCAGTTCTTC
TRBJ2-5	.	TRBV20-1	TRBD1	CSADRGETQYF	TGCAGTGCTGACAGGGGTGAGACCCAGTACTTC
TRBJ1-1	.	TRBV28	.	CASSFKGRGHTEAFF	TGTGCCAGCAGTTTTAAGGGGAGGGGTCACACTGAAGCTTTCTTT
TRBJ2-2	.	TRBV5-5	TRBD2	CVSGSPNTGELFF	TGTGTCAGCGGGAGTCCCAACACCGGGGAGCTGTTTTTT
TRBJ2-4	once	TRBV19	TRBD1	CASSRSTGANKNIQYF	TGTGCCAGTAGTAGATCAACAGGGGCCAACAAAAACATTCAGTACTTC
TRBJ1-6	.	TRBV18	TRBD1	CASSPTWDRGMNSPLHF	TGTGCCAGCTCACCAACTTGGGACAGGGGGATGAATTCACCCCTCCACTTT
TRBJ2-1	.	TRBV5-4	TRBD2	CASSLPSGTNNEQFF	TGTGCCAGCAGCTTGCCTAGCGGGACCAACAATGAGCAGTTCTTC
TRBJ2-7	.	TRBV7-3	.	CASSFGPNRGSEQYF	TGTGCCAGCAGCTTCGGACCGAACCGGGGGAGCGAGCAGTACTTC
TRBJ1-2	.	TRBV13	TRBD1	CASSLEGGRLSYTF	TGTGCCAGCAGCTTAGAAGGGGGCCGTTTGAGCTACACCTTC
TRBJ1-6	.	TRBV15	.	CATSRQQGLRDSPLHF	TGTGCCACCAGCAGACAACAGGGTTTACGTGATTCACCCCTCCACTTT
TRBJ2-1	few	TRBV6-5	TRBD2	CASSYDPSGGYNEQFF	TGTGCCAGCAGTTACGATCCTAGCGGGGGGTACAATGAGCAGTTCTTC
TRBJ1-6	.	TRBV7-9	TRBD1	CASKPTGYNSPLHF	TGTGCCAGCAAACCGACAGGGTATAATTCACCCCTCCACTTT
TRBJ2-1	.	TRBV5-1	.	CASSVGSDEQFF	TGCGCCAGCAGCGTGGGGTCGGATGAGCAGTTCTTC
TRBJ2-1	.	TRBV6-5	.	CASSYSILLYNEQFF	TGTGCCAGCAGTTACTCGATACTCCTCTACAATGAGCAGTTCTTC